Listed below are T cell receptor beta chains from one sample, sequenced in a study of OX40 agonist ivuxolimab in advanced cancers. Method: immunoSEQ multiplex PCR; TCRdb's copy keeps in-frame clones and lacks some. Of approximately 61,000 clones in the sample, 70% to 90% are singletons; the top ten hold approximately 1.4%. Sequenced material: CD4+ or CD8+ T cells sorted from blood, taken in a trial of the OX40 agonist ivuxolimab. The receptors derive from an adult with an advanced solid tumor such as melanoma, head and neck, liver or kidney cancer. CDR3s include the opening cysteine and the closing phenylalanine or tryptophan. Fields, in order: CDR3 length, J gene, V gene, clone size, D gene, CDR3 DNA, CDR3 protein. D genes are given only for firm matches. The listing skips clone size in some rows; elsewhere it reads once, few, many or a size class.

>11|TRBJ2-5|TRBV6-5|-|-
TGTGCCAGCAGTTACTCAGAGACCCAGTACTTC
CASSYSETQYF
>15|TRBJ2-5|TRBV6-5|once|TRBD1
TGTGCCAGCAGCTACTTGAGGGGGCTCCAAGAGACCCAGTACTTC
CASSYLRGLQETQYF
>14|TRBJ2-2|TRBV29-1|-|-
TGCAGCGTTGCAGGGGAGGGGAAGGGCGGGGAGCTGTTTTTT
CSVAGEGKGGELFF
>17|TRBJ2-1|TRBV7-2|-|TRBD2
TGTGCCAGCAGCCTAGGACTAGCGAGAAGCTCCTACAATGAGCAGTTCTTC
CASSLGLARSSYNEQFF
>15|TRBJ1-5|TRBV18|-|-
TGTGCCAGCTCACCACCGGTGCGGGAAGGTCAGCCCCAGCATTTT
CASSPPVREGQPQHF
>13|TRBJ2-1|TRBV9|-|-
TGTGCCAGCAGCGTAGGGTCCTACAATGAGCAGTTCTTC
CASSVGSYNEQFF
>12|TRBJ2-7|TRBV7-2|-|-
TGTGCCAGCAGCCGGTCCCGGAACGAGCAGTACTTC
CASSRSRNEQYF
>12|TRBJ2-7|TRBV6-5|-|-
TGTGCCAGCAGCTGGACCTCCTACGAGCAGTACTTC
CASSWTSYEQYF
>14|TRBJ1-5|TRBV7-9|-|-
TGTGCCAGCAGCTTCGAAAGTAGCAATCAGCCCCAGCATTTT
CASSFESSNQPQHF
>13|TRBJ2-5|TRBV6-1|-|-
TGTGCCAGCAGTGAGTGGCAGGGGTTAACCCAGTACTTC
CASSEWQGLTQYF
>13|TRBJ1-5|TRBV6-6|-|-
TGTGCCAGCAGTTCCGCGGTTTATCAGCCCCAGCATTTT
CASSSAVYQPQHF
>14|TRBJ2-7|TRBV7-2|few|-
TGTGCCAGCAGCTTAGATTCAGGATTCTACGAGCAGTACTTC
CASSLDSGFYEQYF
>15|TRBJ1-1|TRBV15|-|-
TGTGCCACCAGCAGTGCCCGGGGGCCGGGCACTGAAGCTTTCTTT
CATSSARGPGTEAFF
>13|TRBJ2-3|TRBV6-5|-|-
TGTGCCAGCAGGGCACCTCTGACAGATACGCAGTATTTT
CASRAPLTDTQYF